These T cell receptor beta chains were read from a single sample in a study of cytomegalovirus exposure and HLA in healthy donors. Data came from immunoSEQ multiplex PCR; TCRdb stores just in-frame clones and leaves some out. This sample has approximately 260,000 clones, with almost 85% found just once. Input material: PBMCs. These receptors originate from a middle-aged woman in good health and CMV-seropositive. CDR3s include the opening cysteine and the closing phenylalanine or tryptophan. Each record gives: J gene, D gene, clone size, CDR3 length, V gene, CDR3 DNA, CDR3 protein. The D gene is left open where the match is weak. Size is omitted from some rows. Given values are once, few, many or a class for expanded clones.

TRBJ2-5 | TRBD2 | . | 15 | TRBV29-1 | TGCAGCGTAGCCAAAGCTAGCGGGAGGGGAGAGACCCAGTACTTC | CSVAKASGRGETQYF
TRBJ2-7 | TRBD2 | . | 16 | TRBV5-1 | TGCGCCAGCAGCTTGGGGACGGGAGGACGAGGTTACGAGCAGTACTTC | CASSLGTGGRGYEQYF
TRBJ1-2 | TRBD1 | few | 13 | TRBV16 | TGTGCCAGCAGCCATATCAGGGGGCTCGGCTACACCTTC | CASSHIRGLGYTF
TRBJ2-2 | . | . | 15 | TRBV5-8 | TGTGCCAGCAGCCCCGTCAGGAGGGACACCGGGGAGCTGTTTTTT | CASSPVRRDTGELFF
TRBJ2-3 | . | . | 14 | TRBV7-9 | TGTGCCAGCAGCCTCAGTACGAGCACAGATACGCAGTATTTT | CASSLSTSTDTQYF
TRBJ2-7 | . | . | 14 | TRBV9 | TGTGCCAGCAGCGTAGGGCAGGGAATTCCCGAGCAGTACTTC | CASSVGQGIPEQYF
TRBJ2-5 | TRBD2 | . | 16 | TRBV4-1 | TGCGCCAGCAGCCAAGATCAGCCTAGCGGGGTGGAGACCCAGTACTTC | CASSQDQPSGVETQYF
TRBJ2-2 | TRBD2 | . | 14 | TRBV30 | TGTGCCTGGATAGACGGGAGGAGGCACGGGGAGCTGTTTTTT | CAWIDGRRHGELFF
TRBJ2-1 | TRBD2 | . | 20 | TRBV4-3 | TGCGCCAGCAGCCAAGAGGTCACTAGCGGGATAGGGTACACGAGCAATGAGCAGTTCTTC | CASSQEVTSGIGYTSNEQFF
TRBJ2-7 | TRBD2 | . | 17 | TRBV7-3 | TGTGCCAGCAGCATTAGTCATGGAGCGGGAGGTAACTACGAGCAGTACTTC | CASSISHGAGGNYEQYF
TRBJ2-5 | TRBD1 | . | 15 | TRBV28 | TGTGCCAGCAGTCTAGAGACAGGGTTGAAAGAGACCCAGTACTTC | CASSLETGLKETQYF
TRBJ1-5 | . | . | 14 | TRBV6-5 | TGTGCCAGCAGTTACGCGGCGAGCAATCAGCCCCAGCATTTT | CASSYAASNQPQHF
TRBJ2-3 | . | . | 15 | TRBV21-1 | TGTGCCAGCAGCAGCGGGAGGGCCGAGGCAGATACGCAGTATTTT | CASSSGRAEADTQYF
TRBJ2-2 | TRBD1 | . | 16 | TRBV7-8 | TGTGCCAGCAGCGCTAGGACAGGGGTGAACACCGGGGAGCTGTTTTTT | CASSARTGVNTGELFF
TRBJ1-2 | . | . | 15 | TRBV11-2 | TGTGCCAGCAGCTTAGGAACAGATACTAACTATGGCTACACCTTC | CASSLGTDTNYGYTF
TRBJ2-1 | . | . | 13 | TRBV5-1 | TGCGCCAGCAGCGGAGCCTCCCTTACTGAGCAGTTCTTC | CASSGASLTEQFF
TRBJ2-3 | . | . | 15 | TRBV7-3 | TGTGCCAGCAGCAAGGGGGGAGGGAGGACAGATACGCAGTATTTT | CASSKGGGRTDTQYF
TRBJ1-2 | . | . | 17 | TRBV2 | TGTGCCAGCAGTGAAGGGCGGACGGGAAAGGGGACAAGAGGCTACACCTTC | CASSEGRTGKGTRGYTF
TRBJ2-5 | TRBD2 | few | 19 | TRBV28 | TGTGCCAGCAGTTTCCGACGACTAGCGGGAAAAAGGGGGGGAGAGACCCAGTACTTC | CASSFRRLAGKRGGETQYF
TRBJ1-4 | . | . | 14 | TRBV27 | TGTGCCAGCAGTTTTAGGACACCAAATGAAAAACTGTTTTTT | CASSFRTPNEKLFF
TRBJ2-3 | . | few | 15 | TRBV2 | TGTGCCAGCAGTGCCCCGACACTTAGCACAGATACGCAGTATTTT | CASSAPTLSTDTQYF
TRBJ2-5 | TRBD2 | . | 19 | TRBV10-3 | TGTGCCATCAGTGAGTCCGCCGGACTAGCGGGAGGCCTAGAAGAGACCCAGTACTTC | CAISESAGLAGGLEETQYF
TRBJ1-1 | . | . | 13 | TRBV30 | TGTGCCTGGCAGAGTCAGGAGAACACTGAAGCTTTCTTT | CAWQSQENTEAFF
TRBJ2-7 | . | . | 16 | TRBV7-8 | TGTGCCAGCAGTCTAGAACGCCGGGGAAAATCCTACGAGCAGTACTTC | CASSLERRGKSYEQYF
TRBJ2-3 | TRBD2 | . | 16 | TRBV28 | TGTGCCAGTCGCCTAAGCGGGATCCCCAGCACAGATACGCAGTATTTT | CASRLSGIPSTDTQYF
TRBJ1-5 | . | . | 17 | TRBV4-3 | TGCGCCAGCAGCCAAGAGTTCGGTCAGGGACTGGGTCAGCCCCAGCATTTT | CASSQEFGQGLGQPQHF
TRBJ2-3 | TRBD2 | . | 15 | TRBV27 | TGTGCCAGCAGTCTCGGGGTAGCGGGAATGGATACGCAGTATTTT | CASSLGVAGMDTQYF
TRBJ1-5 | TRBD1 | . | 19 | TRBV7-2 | TGTGCCAGCAGCCTATACCTCCGGGACAGCACCTATAGCAATCAGCCCCAGCATTTT | CASSLYLRDSTYSNQPQHF
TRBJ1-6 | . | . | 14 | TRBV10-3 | TGTGCCATCAGGGGGCCCTCGGAAAGTTCACCCCTCCACTTT | CAIRGPSESSPLHF
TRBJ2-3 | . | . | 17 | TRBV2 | TGTGCCAGCAGTGAAAACCCTCGCGGGCTTAGCACAGATACGCAGTATTTT | CASSENPRGLSTDTQYF
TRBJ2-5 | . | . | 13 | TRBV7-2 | TGTGCCAACAGCCAGGGCCTAGAAGAGACCCAGTACTTC | CANSQGLEETQYF
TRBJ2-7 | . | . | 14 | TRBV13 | TGTGCCAGCAGCCCGACCGGGAGCTCCTACGAGCAGTACTTC | CASSPTGSSYEQYF
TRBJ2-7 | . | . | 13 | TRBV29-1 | TGCAGCGTCGCTGTAGCAAGCTCCTACGAGCAGTACTTC | CSVAVASSYEQYF
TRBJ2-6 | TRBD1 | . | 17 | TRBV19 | TGTGCCAGTAGTATTTGGGACAGGGGATCTGGGGCCAACGTCCTGACTTTC | CASSIWDRGSGANVLTF
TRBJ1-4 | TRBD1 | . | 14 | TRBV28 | TGTGCCAGCAGCCAGACAGGGGCTAATGAAAAACTGTTTTTT | CASSQTGANEKLFF
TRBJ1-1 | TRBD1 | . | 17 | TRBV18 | TGTGCCAGCTCACCCCTCAGACAGGGGGGGTTGAACACTGAAGCTTTCTTT | CASSPLRQGGLNTEAFF
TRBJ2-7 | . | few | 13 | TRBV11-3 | TGTGCCAGCAGCGGACTAACTGCCTACGAGCAGTACTTC | CASSGLTAYEQYF
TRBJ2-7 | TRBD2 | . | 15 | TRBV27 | TGTGCCAGCAGTTATAGCGGGAGGCCTTCCTACGAGCAGTACTTC | CASSYSGRPSYEQYF